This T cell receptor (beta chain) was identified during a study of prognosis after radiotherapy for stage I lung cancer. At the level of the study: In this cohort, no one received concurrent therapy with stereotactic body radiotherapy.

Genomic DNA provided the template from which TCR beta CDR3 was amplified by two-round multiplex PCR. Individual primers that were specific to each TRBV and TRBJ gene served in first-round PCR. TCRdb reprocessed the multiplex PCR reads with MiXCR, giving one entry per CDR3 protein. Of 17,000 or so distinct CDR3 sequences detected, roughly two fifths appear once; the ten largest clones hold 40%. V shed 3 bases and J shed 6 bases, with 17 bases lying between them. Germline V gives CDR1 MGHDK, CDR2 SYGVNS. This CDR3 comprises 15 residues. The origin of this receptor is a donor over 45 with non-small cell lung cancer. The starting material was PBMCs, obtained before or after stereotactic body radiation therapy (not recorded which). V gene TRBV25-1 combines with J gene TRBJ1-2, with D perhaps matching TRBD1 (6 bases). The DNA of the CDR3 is TGTGCCAGCAGTGAGGCCTCCCAGGGGTTAGATGGCTACACCTTC. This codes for CASSEASQGLDGYTF.